This TCR beta chain was sequenced during a study of blood T cell repertoires in COVID-19. Background on the study: Some COVID-19 samples were acute and others convalescent; all came from the United States, Italy and Spain.

Original analysis: Estimated nucleated cell counts came from reference gene primer amplification. Profiling relied on immunoSEQ multiplex PCR, and the TCRdb table lists in-frame clones only, not all of them. V, J and clone size are taken as reported in that table, and D and trimming were inferred from the DNA itself. The sample has some 250,000 clones, 75% to 90% seen once. Germline-derived CDR1 and CDR2 are SGHNT and YYREEE (reference sequence). V shed 4 bases, J shed 1 base, and the junction held 6 bases outside the gene matches. The CDR3 loop spans 15 amino acids. The sequence derives from a woman in her twenties or thirties who had recovered from COVID-19. Sequencing used peripheral blood. The V gene is TRBV5-4, the J gene TRBJ2-5, with TRBD2 matching 8 bases. The CDR3 here is CASSPQAGGQETQYF. CDR3 DNA sequence: TGTGCCAGCAGCCCTCAGGCGGGGGGCCAAGAGACCCAGTACTTC.